One T cell receptor (beta chain) is described in this entry. The entry originates in a study of beta chain features in type 1 diabetes. In germline, CDR1 is GTSNPN, CDR2 SVGIG (reference sequence). This CDR3 comprises 15 residues. The germline V and J ends were trimmed by 4 bases and 2 bases, with 18 bases remaining between them. cDNA synthesis used the whole RNA isolate, giving expressed TCRB sequences. Some clones are missing from TCRdb's copy, which holds only in-frame ones; the method was immunoSEQ multiplex PCR. The sample consists of approximately 400,000 clones, approximately 16% of them appearing once.

The chain is built from TRBV30 and TRBJ2-7; tentative D call: TRBD2 (6 bases). The source of this sequence is a woman between 18 and 29 years old in good health. The sample comprised naive CD4+ T cells from blood. The CDR3 bases are TGTGCCTGGACTGGAGCTAGCGCGAGCCCCTACGAGCAGTACTTC. It yields the protein CAWTGASASPYEQYF. The full variable domain, its missing parts supplied by reference TRBV30 and TRBJ2-7, is SQTIHQWPATLVQPVGSPLSLECTVEGTSNPNLYWYRQAAGRGLQLLFYSVGIGQISSEVPQNLSASRPQDRQFILSSKKLLLSDSGFYLCAWTGASASPYEQYFGPGTRLTVT.